Below, one T cell receptor (beta chain) is given with its context. Method: immunoSEQ multiplex PCR; TCRdb's copy keeps in-frame clones and lacks some. Of 250,000 to 300,000 clones in the sample, about nine tenths were seen once. Seattle patients were enrolled during active infection and followed longitudinally. This specimen belongs to a study of blood T cell repertoires in COVID-19. V lost 0 bases and J lost 3; bases outside the gene matches: 4. The CDR3 extends over 16 amino acids. Germline-derived CDR1 and CDR2 are MNHNS and SASEGT. This chain connects TRBV6-1 to TRBJ1-4, with 7 bases matching TRBD1. The source of this sequence is a woman in her twenties or thirties with COVID-19, enrolled during active disease. The specimen sequenced was peripheral blood. CDR3 in DNA: TGTGCCAGCAGTGAAGCTTTAGGGACAGCTAATGAAAAACTGTTTTTT. Protein product: CASSEALGTANEKLFF.